This record looks at one TCR beta chain sequence and its context. As yet, its antigen is unknown. Its ends do not fully match the called genes, so a read error is possible. The data were produced by immunoSEQ multiplex PCR, yet TCRdb's version contains in-frame clones alone and is incomplete. This sample has about 2 million clones, with just under 95% found just once. The CDR3 runs 12 residues. Per the germline V gene, CDR1 is SGHAT and CDR2 is FQNNGV. The data were taken from a study of shared clonotypes between healthy human individuals. The overall study: Donors were two women and three men aged 18 to 49. The study's findings and limits: Only a few donors were included, so the genetic and exposure-history diversity represented was limited. Between a handful of donors, naive CD4 clonotypes were shared at a level of about 5%.

The naive CD8 population came from CD45RO-negative cells selected for CCR7, without terminally differentiated effector memory CD45RA+ cells. The TCR was taken from a man aged 18 to 29 in good health. Sequencing used naive CD8+ T cells sorted from blood. V gene TRBV11-2 combines with J gene TRBJ2-1; no reliable D call. For the CDR3, the DNA is TGTGCCAGCAACTTAGTGGGGTATGAGCAGTTCTTC. It is translated as CASNLVGYEQFF.